This T cell receptor (beta chain) was sequenced during a study of OX40 agonist ivuxolimab in advanced cancers. Concerning the study at large: Ivuxolimab, which targeted the costimulatory receptor OX40 (CD134), was an agonistic, fully human IgG2 monoclonal antibody. Intravenous ivuxolimab was administered to patients every 2 weeks at six dose levels: 0.01, 0.1, 0.3, 1.5, 3 and 10 mg/kg. Among the roughly 52 dose-escalation patients, 19 had hepatocellular carcinoma, approximately 15 melanoma, 9 renal cell carcinoma and 9 head and neck cancer. In the dose-escalation cohort, around four fifths of patients were male, and the mean age was roughly 60 years, with a range of about 23 to 85. Patients were allowed to have had prior anti-PD-1, anti-PD-L1 or anti-CTLA-4 therapy, and approximately 40% of the dose-escalation patients had been treated with checkpoint inhibitors. Three dose-escalation patients achieved partial responses, one with hepatocellular carcinoma and two with cutaneous melanoma. The point of sequencing TCRbeta in the periphery was to test whether ivuxolimab changed TCR sequence diversity and drove clonal T-cell expansion. The paper describes the monotherapy dose-escalation part (N of about 55 patients) of the phase I trial of ivuxolimab. Points the paper makes about the study in general: Antigen specificity was not determined for the clonally expanded peripheral T cells. At doses of 0.1 to 3.0 mg/kg, clonal expansion of both CD4+ and CD8+ T cells in blood was seen between baseline and week 6. In partial responders in the 0.1-3.0 mg/kg groups, normalized peripheral clonal expansion was found to be among the lowest, especially among CD8+ T cells. Low levels of normalized T-cell clonal expansion were also shown by some nonresponding patients. After ivuxolimab, more expanded clones were found on average in CD8+ T cells than in CD4+ T cells.

As to this clone: This clone's antigen is unknown. The record has no base qualities; no much larger clone is one base away.

For CDR1 and CDR2, the germline V gene (reference sequence) lists SEHNR and FQNEAQ. The CDR3 goes from the cysteine to the phenylalanine over 13 residues. The only DNA kept is the CDR3, 39 bases in frame from the first base. Trimming takes 0 bases from V and 11 bases from J, and the germline ends sit 11 bases apart. For sequencing of the TCRbeta CDR3 region, genomic DNA was extracted from the sorted cells. The immunoSEQ Assay was used for sequencing of TCRbeta CDR3 regions. Imported from immuneACCESS, the table was reduced by TCRdb to in-frame sequences with V and J called. These copies leave out some clones; in studies compared against another copy, an unresolved V gene accounts for under half, and the cause of the remainder is not known. Within this sample are roughly 25,000 clones, with approximately 80% of them counted one time only. Jointly, the top ten make up around 20% of the sample. Patients with a history of autoimmune disease or receiving systemic immunosuppression were excluded from the trial. Peripheral blood for TCR sequencing was drawn from every dose cohort at baseline, at cycle 4 day 1 and at cycle 7 day 1. The samples were drawn from a first-in-human, open-label, multicenter phase I dose-escalation trial of ivuxolimab. Adults with locally advanced or metastatic head and neck squamous cell, hepatocellular, melanoma or renal cell carcinoma were enrolled in the trial. CD4+ and CD8+ T cells were sorted separately from peripheral blood before TCR sequencing.

This clonotype was obtained from an adult with an advanced solid tumor such as melanoma, head and neck, liver or kidney cancer. The specimen comprised CD4+ or CD8+ T cells sorted from blood, sampled in a trial of the OX40 agonist ivuxolimab. The V and J genes are TRBV7-9 and TRBJ2-1; TRBD2 might be the D gene, on 6 matching bases. CDR3 region: CASSLAMGGKQFF. The nucleotide sequence is TGTGCCAGCAGCTTAGCGATGGGGGGAAAGCAGTTCTTC.